The rows below give T cell receptor beta chains drawn from one sample of a study of CD8 T cells in Susac syndrome. A single record per CDR3 protein comes from TCRdb applying MiXCR to the immunoSEQ multiplex PCR reads. The top ten clones hold 0.15% to 0.2% of a sample with under 200,000 distinct CDR3 sequences, approximately 95% of them seen once. The material sequenced was CD8+ T cells from PBMCs. The receptors derive from a human donor with multiple sclerosis. Each CDR3 is given without its conserved first and last residue. Each record gives: CDR3 protein, J gene, clone size, V gene. Rows may omit the clone size; those that give it use once, few, many or a size class.

CDR3 protein: ASAIAGTRGEQF; J gene: TRBJ2-1; clone size: -; V gene: TRBV4-1
CDR3 protein: ASTKGQGYTEQF; J gene: TRBJ2-1; clone size: -; V gene: TRBV6-6
CDR3 protein: ASSEWAGNTEAF; J gene: TRBJ1-1; clone size: -; V gene: TRBV2
CDR3 protein: ATSTGTSGATYEQY; J gene: TRBJ2-7; clone size: -; V gene: TRBV15
CDR3 protein: SVWDGSGGNTIY; J gene: TRBJ1-3; clone size: -; V gene: TRBV29-1
CDR3 protein: ASSLGQGTDTQY; J gene: TRBJ2-3; clone size: -; V gene: TRBV12-3/TRBV12-4
CDR3 protein: ASTLEGFYEQF; J gene: TRBJ2-1; clone size: -; V gene: TRBV5-6
CDR3 protein: ASSGIYGYT; J gene: TRBJ1-2; clone size: -; V gene: TRBV9
CDR3 protein: ASSQDLPIDYEQY; J gene: TRBJ2-7; clone size: once; V gene: TRBV4-1
CDR3 protein: ASSERGHEQF; J gene: TRBJ2-1; clone size: -; V gene: TRBV4-1
CDR3 protein: ATSRDRSLSHEKLF; J gene: TRBJ1-4; clone size: -; V gene: TRBV15
CDR3 protein: ASSSGEQF; J gene: TRBJ2-1; clone size: once; V gene: TRBV12-3/TRBV12-4
CDR3 protein: ASSSYWGTEAF; J gene: TRBJ1-1; clone size: -; V gene: TRBV12-3/TRBV12-4